Following are 22 T cell receptor beta chains from one sample sequenced in a study of technical replicates of blood from a handful of donors. Libraries were prepared by immunoSEQ multiplex PCR; TCRdb keeps only in-frame clonotypes and omits some of them. Of about 76,000 clones listed, under 95% are singletons. The sequenced sample was T cells isolated from PBMCs. The receptors shown here come from a human donor in good health.

The chain couples TRBV5-1 to TRBJ1-1, with 9 bases matching TRBD1. CDR1 is SGHRS, CDR2 YFSETQ, per germline. CDR3 length: 15 residues. V shed 4 bases and J 5 bases; nucleotides not matched to a gene: 9. CDR3 DNA sequence: TGCGCCAGCAGCCTACTGACAGGGGGAGGAACTGAAGCTTTCTTT. As protein: CASSLLTGGGTEAFF.

V is TRBV11-2 and J is TRBJ2-1, with unresolved D. Germline V gene sequence: CDR1 SGHAT, CDR2 FQNNGV. The V end was cut by 5 bases, the J end by 6 bases, with 11 bases between. The CDR3 has 13 residues. CDR3 nucleotide sequence: TGTGCCAGCAGCCCTGGCCGCCCCAATGAGCAGTTCTTC. Amino acid sequence: CASSPGRPNEQFF.

The chain links TRBV27 to TRBJ1-5; TRBD1 matches 7 bases. Germline CDR1 reads MNHEY; CDR2 reads SMNVEV (reference sequence). Trimming took 4 bases from V and 2 from J; bases not matched to a gene: 2. The CDR3 has 14 amino acids. This chain's CDR3 is CASSYTGGNQPQHF. CDR3 nucleotides: TGTGCCAGCAGTTACACAGGGGGCAATCAGCCCCAGCATTTT.

The chain is built from TRBV6-1 and TRBJ2-3; 10 positions agree with TRBD2. The CDR3 contains 16 residues. Per the germline V gene, CDR1 is MNHNS and CDR2 is SASEGT. After removal of 4 bases from V and 4 bases from J, the junction contained 8 bases not matched to a gene. The CDR3 here is CASSAVAGGSADTQYF. For the CDR3, the DNA is TGTGCCAGCAGTGCCGTAGCGGGAGGTTCAGCAGATACGCAGTATTTT.

This clone has just one count. This chain connects TRBV30 to TRBJ2-3, with a tentative D call TRBD1 (6 bases). The CDR3 totals 14 residues. CDR1 GTSNPN and CDR2 SVGIG come from the germline V gene (reference sequence). Trimming pared 3 bases from V and 3 bases from J, leaving 13 bases between. DNA of the CDR3: TGTGCCTGGAGCCCCGCCACAGGGACAGATACGCAGTATTTT. Its protein product is CAWSPATGTDTQYF.

The rearrangement joins TRBV19 to TRBJ1-2; D uncertain. V dropped 7 bases and J dropped 6 bases, with 15 bases sitting between them. Germline values: CDR1 LNHDA, CDR2 SQIVND (reference sequence). The CDR3 consists of 13 residues. The CDR3 loop reads CASIRRQDDGYTF. In DNA, the CDR3 is TGTGCCAGTATTCGGAGGCAGGACGATGGCTACACCTTC. The full variable domain, with the rest looked up from reference TRBV19 and TRBJ1-2, is DGGITQSPKYLFRKEGQNVTLSCEQNLNHDAMYWYRQDPGQGLRLIYYSQIVNDFQKGDIAEGYSVSREKKESFPLTVTSAQKNPTAFYLCASIRRQDDGYTFGSGTRLTVV.

The chain links TRBV13 to TRBJ2-7, with TRBD1 matching over 9 bases. Germline CDR1 is PRHDT and CDR2 is FYEKMQ (reference sequence). There are 14 residues in the CDR3. V lost 3 bases, J lost 5 bases, and 5 bases stayed unmatched. The CDR3, as DNA: TGTGCCAGCAGCTTTGGGACAGGGAACCACGAGCAGTACTTC. This codes for CASSFGTGNHEQYF.

This clone was seen only a few times. The DNA for the CDR3 is TGTGCCAGTAGTATGGGAGACACTGAAGCTTTCTTT. Residues: CASSMGDTEAFF. V is TRBV19 and J is TRBJ1-1; the D is unclear. CDR1 LNHDA and CDR2 SQIVND come from the germline V gene (reference sequence). This CDR3 is 12 amino acids long. V lost 3 bases to trimming and J lost 3 bases, with 5 bases between them. Full variable domain (outside the CDR3, taken from reference TRBV19 and TRBJ1-1): DGGITQSPKYLFRKEGQNVTLSCEQNLNHDAMYWYRQDPGQGLRLIYYSQIVNDFQKGDIAEGYSVSREKKESFPLTVTSAQKNPTAFYLCASSMGDTEAFFGQGTRLTVV.

The V call is TRBV9, the J call TRBJ2-5, with TRBD1 as a possible D gene (6 bases). Trimming pared 0 bases from V and 5 bases from J, leaving 14 bases between. Germline V CDR1 and CDR2: SGDLS, YYNGEE. The CDR3 loop spans 15 amino acids. The CDR3 loop is CASSVGPGAWETQYF. DNA of the CDR3: TGTGCCAGCAGCGTAGGTCCAGGGGCGTGGGAGACCCAGTACTTC.

This sequence joins TRBV5-1 and TRBJ1-2; 8 nucleotides align to TRBD1. With 0 bases clipped from V and 1 base from J, the junction kept 5 bases outside the gene matches. The length of the CDR3 is 16 residues. Germline V gene sequence: CDR1 SGHRS, CDR2 YFSETQ. CDR3 sequence (DNA): TGCGCCAGCAGCTTGGGACAGGGGATCTTTAACTATGGCTACACCTTC. It is translated as CASSLGQGIFNYGYTF.

The J gene is TRBJ2-1, the V gene TRBV25-1; TRBD2 is a possible D gene (6 bases). The CDR3 runs to 15 residues. Trimming removed 1 base at V and 0 bases at J, with 7 bases between. Per the germline V gene, CDR1 is MGHDK and CDR2 is SYGVNS. In DNA, the CDR3 is TGTGCCAGCAGTGAATCCGGGAGCTCCTACAATGAGCAGTTCTTC. Translating it yields CASSESGSSYNEQFF.

The gene calls are TRBV6-5 and TRBJ1-1; D perhaps matches TRBD1 (5 bases). The V gene lost 2 bases and the J gene lost 2 bases, with 12 bases spanning the gap. The germline gives CDR1 MNHEY, CDR2 SVGAGI. The CDR3 is 15 residues long. The CDR3 DNA follows: TGTGCCAGCAGTTACCTCTTCGACAGTAACACTGAAGCTTTCTTT. This sequence encodes CASSYLFDSNTEAFF.

The V call is TRBV2, the J call TRBJ2-6; 7 bases are shared with TRBD2. The germline CDR1 and CDR2 sequences are SNHLY and FYNNEI. This CDR3 is built from 16 residues. After removal of 6 bases from V and 0 bases from J, the junction contained 5 bases not matched to a gene. Here the CDR3 reads CASSRDYPSGANVLTF. CDR3 sequence (DNA): TGTGCCAGCAGCCGGGACTACCCCTCTGGGGCCAACGTCCTGACTTTC.

The J gene is TRBJ2-5, the V gene TRBV19; D is possibly TRBD2 (6 bases). The ends were cut back, 6 bases at V and 9 bases at J, with 11 bases in the middle. CDR1 LNHDA and CDR2 SQIVND come from the germline V gene (reference sequence). The CDR3 sequence is 11 residues long. DNA for the CDR3: TGTGCCAGTAGGGGGGGTGTGTCCCAGTACTTC. Encoded protein: CASRGGVSQYF.

The rearrangement uses TRBV5-5 and TRBJ2-5; 14 bases fit TRBD2. After removal of 6 bases from V and 7 bases from J, the junction contained 5 bases not matched to a gene. Germline CDR1 reads SGHKS; CDR2 reads YYEKEE (reference sequence). The CDR3 spans 14 residues. As DNA, the CDR3 is TGTGCCAGCAAGGGACTAGCGGGAGATGGGACCCAGTACTTC. As protein: CASKGLAGDGTQYF.

The CDR3 DNA reads as TGTGCCAGCAGCAAAGTGGTCCAGGGGTTGTGCAATCAGCCCCAGCATTTT. Amino acid sequence: CASSKVVQGLCNQPQHF. The V gene is TRBV21-1, the J gene TRBJ1-5; whether TRBD1, the table's D call, matches the DNA was not checked. TRBV21-1 is termed a pseudogene. The CDR3 extends over 17 amino acids.

V and J are TRBV4-3 and TRBJ2-7, with 10 bases identical to TRBD1. CDR1 and CDR2 from the germline V gene are LGHNA and YSLEER. J lost 3 bases, V lost 7 bases, and 6 bases had no gene match. The CDR3 spans 14 residues. CDR3 DNA: TGCGCCAGCACAATCGGACAGGGGGACTACGAGCAGTACTTC. This codes for CASTIGQGDYEQYF.

This clone was observed a handful of times. V gene TRBV19 combines with J gene TRBJ2-7; TRBD1 matches 12 bases. The V gene end was trimmed by 4 bases and the J gene end by 4 bases; junction bases not matched to a gene: 5. This CDR3 is built from 15 residues. Germline assignment: CDR1 LNHDA and CDR2 SQIVND (reference sequence). The CDR3 nucleotides read TGTGCCAGTAGTACCCCGGGACAGGGGGCTTACGAGCAGTACTTC. As protein: CASSTPGQGAYEQYF.

The chain joins TRBV9 to TRBJ2-7; D remains unclear. The V end lost 4 bases, the J end lost 0 bases, and 17 bases lay between the germline ends. Germline V lookup: CDR1 SGDLS, CDR2 YYNGEE. This CDR3 has 16 amino acids. CDR3 bases: TGTGCCAGCAGCCCTCAGTTAGCTGTTAGCTCCTACGAGCAGTACTTC. Amino acid sequence: CASSPQLAVSSYEQYF.

The CDR3 nucleotides are TGTGCCAGCAGCTTAAAGGGCAGGGGAGAGACCCAGTACTTC. It encodes CASSLKGRGETQYF. The V call is TRBV7-9, the J call TRBJ2-5; perhaps TRBD1 as D (6 bases). In germline, CDR1 is SEHNR, CDR2 FQNEAQ (reference sequence). The V gene lost 2 bases and the J gene lost 4 bases, with 11 bases spanning the gap. This CDR3 is built from 14 residues.

The chain recombines TRBV30 with TRBJ1-4, with 10 bases lining up with TRBD1. This CDR3 comprises 14 residues. J lost 3 bases, V lost 3 bases, and 1 base had no gene match. In germline, CDR1 is GTSNPN, CDR2 SVGIG (reference sequence). CDR3 bases: TGTGCCTGGAGGGACAGGGGGGCTAATGAAAAACTGTTTTTT. Its translation is CAWRDRGANEKLFF.

This clone was counted between two and nine times. The rearrangement links TRBV27 to TRBJ1-2; 7 bases map to TRBD1. CDR1 is MNHEY, CDR2 SMNVEV, per germline (reference sequence). Trimming cost V 7 bases and J 2 bases; bases outside gene matches: 1. This CDR3 is built from 12 residues. The CDR3 region has the DNA TGTGCCAGCAAGACAGGGAACTATGGCTACACCTTC. Its protein is CASKTGNYGYTF.